The 31 T cell receptor beta chains below come from one sample, sequenced in a study of blood T cell repertoires in COVID-19. Data came from immunoSEQ multiplex PCR; TCRdb stores just in-frame clones and leaves some out. The sample lists tens of thousands of clones; about 83% were seen once. The material sequenced was peripheral blood. The receptors stem from a human donor in a cohort sampled during active COVID-19.

This chain joins TRBV18 and TRBJ2-7; 8 bases line up with TRBD2. The CDR3 contains 15 residues. Trimming took 1 base from V and 2 from J; bases not matched to a gene: 4. From germline, CDR1 is KGHSH and CDR2 LQKENI. The CDR3 protein is CASSPRSGGPYEQYF. The CDR3 nucleotides are TGTGCCAGCTCACCACGGTCGGGAGGGCCCTACGAGCAGTACTTC.

The chain couples TRBV10-3 to TRBJ1-1; the D gene is possibly TRBD1 (6 bases). Germline V lookup: CDR1 ENHRY, CDR2 SYGVKD. CDR3 length: 13 amino acids. Trimming stripped 4 bases from V and 3 bases from J, with 9 bases between. CDR3 amino acids: CAISVSGDTEAFF. The CDR3, as DNA: TGTGCCATCAGTGTATCAGGGGACACTGAAGCTTTCTTT.

The chain employs TRBV25-1 and TRBJ1-2, with 9 bases matching TRBD1. Trimming removed 5 bases from V and 2 bases from J; junction bases left unmatched: 9. The CDR3 spans 16 residues. CDR1 MGHDK and CDR2 SYGVNS come from the germline V gene. The CDR3 DNA sequence: TGTGCCAGCAGTCCTTTATCGGGACAGGGAAACTATGGCTACACCTTC. This sequence encodes CASSPLSGQGNYGYTF.

This rearrangement joins TRBV7-3 to TRBJ2-1; 8 positions match TRBD2. With 1 base clipped from V and 1 base from J, the junction kept 3 bases outside the gene matches. There are 16 residues in the CDR3. Germline V lookup: CDR1 SGHTA, CDR2 FQGTGA. The CDR3 DNA sequence: TGTGCCAGCAGCTTAATGGGACTAGGTTCCTACAATGAGCAGTTCTTC. Protein sequence: CASSLMGLGSYNEQFF.

The chain combines TRBV6-5 with TRBJ2-1, with 9 positions matching TRBD2. J gave up 5 bases and V 0 bases, and 5 bases lay outside the gene matches. Germline loops: CDR1 MNHEY, CDR2 SVGAGI. The CDR3 length is 16 residues. The CDR3 sequence: CASSYSKLAGNNEQFF. CDR3 DNA sequence: TGTGCCAGCAGTTACTCGAAACTAGCGGGTAACAATGAGCAGTTCTTC.

This sequence joins TRBV18 and TRBJ1-1; D unresolved. V was pared by 5 bases and J by 1 base, with 8 bases between. Germline CDR1 KGHSH, CDR2 LQKENI. The CDR3 is 13 residues long. This CDR3 reads CASSSGGNTEAFF. CDR3 sequence (DNA): TGTGCCAGCTCATCAGGAGGGAACACTGAAGCTTTCTTT. Complete variable domain (other parts from reference TRBV18 and TRBJ1-1): NAGVMQNPRHLVRRRGQEARLRCSPMKGHSHVYWYRQLPEEGLKFMVYLQKENIIDESGMPKERFSAEFPKEGPSILRIQQVVRGDSAAYFCASSSGGNTEAFFGQGTRLTVV.

J is TRBJ1-4 and V is TRBV12-3 or TRBV12-4, with 7 bases identical to TRBD1. Trimming at V came to 5 bases and at J to 4 bases, leaving 1 base not matched to a gene. The CDR3 has 13 residues. CDR3 bases: TGTGCCAGCAGTCGACAGGGTAATGAAAAACTGTTTTTT. It specifies CASSRQGNEKLFF.

This clone was found once. The CDR3 region has the DNA TGCGCCAGCAGCCACCCGGGACTAGCGAATCCCGGGGAGCTGTTTTTT. This codes for CASSHPGLANPGELFF. The V gene is TRBV4-1, the J gene TRBJ2-2, with TRBD2 identical over 10 bases. The junction had 7 bases not matched to a gene; V was cut back by 3 bases and J by 6 bases. This CDR3 is 16 amino acids long. The germline V gene has CDR1 MGHRA and CDR2 YSYEKL.

This clone was detected only once. The chain joins TRBV12-3 or TRBV12-4 to TRBJ2-1, with D perhaps TRBD1 (5 bases). With 1 base removed from V and 4 bases from J, the gap between germline ends came to 5 bases. There are 13 residues in the CDR3. CDR3 sequence reads: CASSLGQYNEQFF. In DNA, the CDR3 is TGTGCCAGCAGTTTAGGACAGTACAATGAGCAGTTCTTC.

The rearrangement links TRBV5-6 to TRBJ2-3; D is perhaps TRBD2 (6 bases). Germline loops: CDR1 SGHDT, CDR2 YYEEEE. This CDR3 region has 16 residues. V was shortened by 3 bases and J by 5 bases, with 19 bases between the two germline ends. CDR3 loop: CASSSLAWAQVDTQYF. DNA of the CDR3: TGTGCCAGCAGCTCACTAGCCTGGGCCCAAGTAGATACGCAGTATTTT.

This clone was seen once. V usage is TRBV3-1 (or the pseudogene TRBV3-2) and J usage is TRBJ2-7; TRBD2 aligns across 10 bases. This CDR3 is built from 15 residues. Germline V gives CDR1 LGHDT, CDR2 YNNKEL (reference sequence). Trimming cost V 1 base and J 5 bases; bases outside gene matches: 5. Written as DNA, the CDR3 is TGTGCCAGCAGCCAAGTTGGACTAGCGGCTGACGAGCAGTACTTC. Translation gives CASSQVGLAADEQYF.

This chain joins TRBV11-2 and TRBJ1-4; the match to TRBD1 covers 8 bases. The CDR3 is 15 amino acids. CDR1 and CDR2 from the germline V gene are SGHAT and FQNNGV. J gave up 7 bases and V 4 bases, and 8 bases lay outside the gene matches. The CDR3 coding sequence is TGTGCCAGCAGCTCCCAGGGGGCGGTGGCTGAAAAACTGTTTTTT. This gives the protein CASSSQGAVAEKLFF.

The J gene is TRBJ2-7, the V gene TRBV6-2 or TRBV6-3; maybe TRBD2 (7 bases). The CDR3 totals 17 residues. V was shortened by 7 bases and J by 3 bases, with 25 bases between the two germline ends. The germline V gene has CDR1 MNHEY and CDR2 SVGEGT. The CDR3 sequence is CASTPLGGATLNYEQYF. CDR3 DNA: TGTGCCAGCACCCCCCTAGGGGGGGCCACCCTAAACTACGAGCAGTACTTC.

Only a few counts were recorded for this clone. The chain has TRBV2 and TRBJ1-4; 7 bases fit TRBD1. Germline-derived CDR1 and CDR2 are SNHLY and FYNNEI. This CDR3 has 14 residues. Germline trimming cut 6 bases from V and 0 bases from J; bases unmatched to any gene: 1. CDR3 coding DNA: TGTGCCAGCAGGGGGACAGCAACTAATGAAAAACTGTTTTTT. Translating gives CASRGTATNEKLFF. The full variable domain, its missing parts supplied by reference TRBV2 and TRBJ1-4, is EPEVTQTPSHQVTQMGQEVILRCVPISNHLYFYWYRQILGQKVEFLVSFYNNEISEKSEIFDDQFSVERPDGSNFTLKIRSTKLEDSAMYFCASRGTATNEKLFFGSGTQLSVL.

The chain employs TRBV19 and TRBJ1-1; tentatively, D is TRBD1 (5 bases). Deletions cut 7 bases from V and 5 bases from J, with 20 bases between. Germline V lookup: CDR1 LNHDA, CDR2 SQIVND (reference sequence). The CDR3 consists of 15 residues. The chain's CDR3 is CASTAVWGRRTEAFF. Here the CDR3 DNA reads TGTGCCAGTACCGCCGTCTGGGGCCGGAGAACTGAAGCTTTCTTT.

V gene TRBV6-2 or TRBV6-3 combines with J gene TRBJ2-1, with 12 positions matching TRBD2. This CDR3 has 15 residues. Germline trimming cut 4 bases from V and 8 bases from J; bases unmatched to any gene: 6. Per germline, CDR1 MNHEY and CDR2 SVGEGT. CDR3 nucleotide sequence: TGTGCCAGCAGTTCCAGGACTAGCGGGAAAGATGAGCAGTTCTTC. This sequence encodes CASSSRTSGKDEQFF.

The V gene is TRBV11-1, the J gene TRBJ1-6; 9 bases map to TRBD1. The CDR3 is 14 residues long. CDR1 and CDR2 (germline): SGHAT, FQDESV (reference sequence). With V trimmed by 5 bases and J by 8 bases, 4 bases remained unmatched. The DNA for the CDR3 is TGTGCCAGCAGCGCCCGGGACAGGGATTCACCCCTCCACTTT. Its translation is CASSARDRDSPLHF.

This chain uses TRBV2 with TRBJ1-2; 9 bases map to TRBD1. Germline loops: CDR1 SNHLY, CDR2 FYNNEI. This CDR3 comprises 14 residues. V was clipped by 5 bases and J by 3 bases; unmatched bases: 4. The chain's CDR3 is CASSQQGADYGYTF. In DNA, the CDR3 is TGTGCCAGCAGTCAACAGGGGGCTGACTATGGCTACACCTTC.

This clone was recorded a few times. The V call is TRBV11-3, the J call TRBJ2-7, with TRBD2 matching over 7 bases. CDR1 and CDR2 (germline): SGHNT, YENEEA. After removal of 5 bases from V and 7 bases from J, the junction contained 8 bases not matched to a gene. The CDR3 covers 13 residues. This CDR3 is CASSRLGGREQYF. In nucleotides, the CDR3 is TGTGCCAGCAGCCGACTGGGAGGGCGAGAGCAGTACTTC.

The V gene is TRBV4-2, the J gene TRBJ1-5, with 9 bases matching TRBD1. V lost 4 bases to trimming and J lost 1 base; unmatched junction nucleotides: 23. CDR1 and CDR2 from the germline V gene are LGHNA and YNFKEQ. The CDR3 sequence is 22 residues long. The CDR3 nucleotides are TGTGCCAGCAGCCGACCGTTAACAAAAGGGACAGGGTATCTGCTAAGCAATCAGCCCCAGCATTTT. This translates into CASSRPLTKGTGYLLSNQPQHF.

The J gene is TRBJ1-5, the V gene TRBV18, with D perhaps matching TRBD1 (5 bases). The V gene's germline CDR1 is KGHSH and CDR2 LQKENI. Trimming removed 3 bases at V and 11 bases at J, with 11 bases between. The CDR3 extends over 12 amino acids. CDR3 sequence: CASSPPGGAQHF. The CDR3 nucleotides are TGTGCCAGCTCACCCCCGGGGGGGGCCCAGCATTTT.

In DNA, the CDR3 is TGTGCCAGTAGTATACGCGACAGGGCAAATCAGCCCCAGCATTTT. This gives the protein CASSIRDRANQPQHF. The chain joins TRBV19 to TRBJ1-5; 7 nucleotides line up with TRBD1. The CDR3 has 15 amino acids. Germline-derived CDR1 and CDR2 are LNHDA and SQIVND (reference sequence). Trimming at V came to 2 bases and at J to 4 bases, leaving 5 bases not matched to a gene.

V and J are TRBV11-2 and TRBJ2-1, with TRBD2 identical over 14 bases. There are 17 residues in the CDR3. V lost 5 bases and J lost 6; bases outside the gene matches: 9. Germline V CDR1 and CDR2: SGHAT, FQNNGV. The CDR3 region is CASSPRLAGGLGNEQFF. CDR3 coding DNA: TGTGCCAGCAGCCCCAGACTAGCGGGGGGGCTAGGCAATGAGCAGTTCTTC.

For the CDR3, the DNA is TGCGCCAGCAGCCAAGATAATGGCGGCGAGCAGTTCTTC. Its protein product is CASSQDNGGEQFF. The gene calls are TRBV4-1 and TRBJ2-1; D remains unclear. V was shortened by 0 bases and J by 10 bases, with 10 bases between the two germline ends. The CDR3 is 13 amino acids. CDR1 and CDR2 (germline): MGHRA, YSYEKL.

The chain links TRBV6-6 to TRBJ1-1; 9 bases are shared with TRBD1. Trimming at V came to 6 bases and at J to 8 bases, leaving 4 bases not matched to a gene. The CDR3 has 12 residues. The germline V gene has CDR1 MNHNY and CDR2 SVGAGI (reference sequence). For the CDR3, the DNA is TGTGCCAGCAGCCTAGGACAGGGGGAAGCTTTCTTT. The encoded protein is CASSLGQGEAFF.

This chain uses TRBV18 with TRBJ1-4; 7 bases are shared with TRBD1. The CDR3 is 15 amino acids. V gave up 0 bases and J gave up 5 bases; unmatched junction bases: 3. Germline V gene data show CDR1 as KGHSH and CDR2 as LQKENI. The CDR3: CASSPPGTENEKLFF. CDR3 nucleotide sequence: TGTGCCAGCTCACCACCTGGGACAGAGAATGAAAAACTGTTTTTT.

The genes are TRBV7-9 and TRBJ2-7; possibly TRBD2 for D (6 bases). Germline V lookup: CDR1 SEHNR, CDR2 FQNEAQ (reference sequence). This CDR3 region has 15 residues. The V end was cut by 5 bases, the J end by 0 bases, with 14 bases between. CDR3 bases: TGTGCCAGCAGCGCTGCCGGGACTGTCTCCTACGAGCAGTACTTC. Translating it yields CASSAAGTVSYEQYF.

V usage is TRBV6-1 and J usage is TRBJ2-7, with a weak D call TRBD1 (5 bases). Germline V CDR1 and CDR2: MNHNS, SASEGT. This CDR3 is 17 amino acids long. V lost 2 bases and J 1 base, leaving 18 bases between the germline ends. The CDR3 sequence is CASSEFEGVGLSYEQYF. The CDR3 DNA sequence: TGTGCCAGCAGTGAATTCGAAGGGGTTGGGTTGTCCTACGAGCAGTACTTC.

This rearrangement joins TRBV15 to TRBJ2-7; TRBD1 agrees at 8 bases. The V gene end was trimmed by 0 bases and the J gene end by 0 bases; junction bases not matched to a gene: 13. This CDR3 is 19 amino acids long. Germline V gene sequence: CDR1 LNHNV, CDR2 YYDKDF (reference sequence). DNA for the CDR3: TGTGCCACCAGCAGAGATCACACAGGGGGATCTGCCAGCTCCTACGAGCAGTACTTC. This codes for CATSRDHTGGSASSYEQYF. Together with reference TRBV15 and TRBJ2-7, the CDR3 gives the full variable domain: DAMVIQNPRYQVTQFGKPVTLSCSQTLNHNVMYWYQQKSSQAPKLLFHYYDKDFNNEADTPDNFQSRRPNTSFCFLDIRSPGLGDTAMYLCATSRDHTGGSASSYEQYFGPGTRLTVT.

The chain recombines TRBV2 with TRBJ2-3; 7 bases map to TRBD2. Unmatched junction bases numbered 8, after V lost 4 bases and J lost 1 base. Germline values: CDR1 SNHLY, CDR2 FYNNEI. This CDR3 comprises 16 residues. The CDR3 DNA is TGTGCCAGCAGTGGGCCATTCCGGGGGGGCACAGATACGCAGTATTTT. It encodes CASSGPFRGGTDTQYF.

The chain links TRBV29-1 to TRBJ2-2; D uncertain. Germline V gene data show CDR1 as SQVTM and CDR2 as ANQGSEA. The CDR3 has 13 amino acids. Trimming took 2 bases from V and 7 from J, leaving 11 bases between them. The CDR3 here is CSVERQASGELFF. Here the CDR3 DNA reads TGCAGCGTTGAAAGGCAGGCGAGCGGGGAGCTGTTTTTT.